The TCR beta chain under discussion was sequenced for a study of OX40 agonist ivuxolimab in advanced cancers. On the study more broadly: Patients received intravenous ivuxolimab every 2 weeks at 0.01 to 10 mg/kg.

The CDR3 is 14 amino acids. Looked up from germline, CDR1 is SEHNR and CDR2 is FQNEAQ (reference sequence). The V gene lost 1 base and the J gene lost 6 bases, with 12 bases spanning the gap. Sequenced by immunoSEQ multiplex PCR; TCRdb stores in-frame clones only, minus some. The sample yields 90,000 or so clones, 91% seen once. Autoimmune disease history or systemic immunosuppression barred patients. The sequence came from an adult with an advanced solid tumor such as melanoma, head and neck, liver or kidney cancer. This chain joins TRBV7-9 and TRBJ1-2; D gene uncertain. Sequencing used CD4+ or CD8+ T cells sorted from blood, obtained in a trial of the OX40 agonist ivuxolimab. CDR3 sequence: CASSLGVRVNGYTF. In DNA, the CDR3 is TGTGCCAGCAGCTTAGGCGTCCGAGTTAATGGCTACACCTTC.